This T cell receptor beta chain was recorded in a study of Ad26.COV2.S vaccination and SARS-CoV-2 variants. The sample's treatment: some 19 received Ad26.COV2.S at low or high dose, single or two shots; five or six received placebo; per-sample allocation not given. Sampling occurred on day 63 after the first vaccine or placebo injection. The germline gives CDR1 SGHNT, CDR2 YENEEA. This CDR3 comprises 15 residues. V shed 3 bases and J 5 bases; nucleotides not matched to a gene: 7. Sequencing was performed with immunoSEQ multiplex PCR; in TCRdb, only in-frame clones are kept and a portion is missing. Altogether about 680,000 clones are present, around 90% being singletons, with the ten largest covering over 1.3%.

The receptor was derived from a person between 18 and 65 years old who received the Ad26.COV2.S COVID-19 vaccine or a placebo. This specimen was peripheral blood, taken in a trial of Ad26.COV2.S vaccine versus placebo. J is TRBJ2-3 and V is TRBV11-3, with 8 bases aligning to TRBD2. CDR3 DNA sequence: TGTGCCAGCAGCTTTGTTTCGGGGGGGTTAGATACGCAGTATTTT. Protein product: CASSFVSGGLDTQYF.